This TCR beta chain came from a study of Ad26.COV2.S vaccination and SARS-CoV-2 variants. V lost 0 bases to trimming and J lost 0 bases, with 4 bases between them. The CDR3 runs to 14 residues. CDR1 and CDR2 (germline): SEHNR, FQNEAQ (reference sequence). Points from the study as a whole: Spike-specific responses of CD8+ and CD4+ T cells were reported to display substantial breadth after vaccination. It was found that vaccine and placebo recipients had similar non-spike TCR breadth.

Described treatment: some 19 received Ad26.COV2.S at low or high dose, single or two shots; about 5 received placebo; per-sample allocation not given. Day 63 after the first injection of vaccine or placebo was the sampling time. An adult donor aged 18-55 years was enrolled in Boston. It was Wuhan-strain SARS-CoV-2 spike that the Ad26 vaccine vector expressed. Method: immunoSEQ multiplex PCR; TCRdb's copy keeps in-frame clones and lacks some. The table shows about 350,000 clones, with about 85% occurring only once. Comment on this clone: What it binds is not known.

The sequencing used peripheral blood, collected in a trial of Ad26.COV2.S vaccine versus placebo. This clonotype was obtained from a person aged 18-60 years who received the Ad26.COV2.S COVID-19 vaccine or a placebo. V and J are TRBV7-9 and TRBJ2-3; D unresolved. CDR3 nucleotides: TGTGCCAGCAGCTTAGCCCAGAGCACAGATACGCAGTATTTT. Its protein is CASSLAQSTDTQYF.